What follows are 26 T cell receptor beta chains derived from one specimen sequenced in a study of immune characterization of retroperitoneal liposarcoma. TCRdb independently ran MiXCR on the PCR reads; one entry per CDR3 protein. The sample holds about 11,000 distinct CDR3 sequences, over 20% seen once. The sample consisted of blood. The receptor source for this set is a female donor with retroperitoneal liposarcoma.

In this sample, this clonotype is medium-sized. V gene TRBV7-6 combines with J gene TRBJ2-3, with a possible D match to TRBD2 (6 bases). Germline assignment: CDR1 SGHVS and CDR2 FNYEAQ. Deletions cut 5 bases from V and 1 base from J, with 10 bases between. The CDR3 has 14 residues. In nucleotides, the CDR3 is TGTGCCAGCAGCCGACTAGGGGGCACAGATACGCAGTATTTT. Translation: CASSRLGGTDTQYF.

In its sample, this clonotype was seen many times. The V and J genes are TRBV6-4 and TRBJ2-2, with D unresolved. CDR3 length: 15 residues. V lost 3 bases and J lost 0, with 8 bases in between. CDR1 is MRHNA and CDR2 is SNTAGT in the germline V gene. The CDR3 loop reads CASSDKATNTGELFF. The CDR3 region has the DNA TGTGCCAGCAGTGATAAGGCAACGAACACCGGGGAGCTGTTTTTT.

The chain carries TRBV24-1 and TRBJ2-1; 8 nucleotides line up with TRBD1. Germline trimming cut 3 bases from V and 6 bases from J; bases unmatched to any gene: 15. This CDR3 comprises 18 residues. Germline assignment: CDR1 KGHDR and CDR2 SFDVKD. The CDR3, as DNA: TGTGCCACCAGTGATCCCAAAAACCCCGGGACAGGCTCCAATGAGCAGTTCTTC. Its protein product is CATSDPKNPGTGSNEQFF.

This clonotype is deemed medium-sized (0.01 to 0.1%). The chain's CDR3 is CASSPLAGVPDTQYF. CDR3 coding DNA: TGTGCCAGCAGCCCCCTAGCGGGAGTCCCAGATACGCAGTATTTT. V is TRBV6-1 and J is TRBJ2-3; TRBD2 aligns across 10 bases. This CDR3 region has 15 residues. Germline-derived CDR1 and CDR2 are MNHNS and SASEGT. With 6 bases clipped from V and 4 bases from J, the junction kept 7 bases outside the gene matches.

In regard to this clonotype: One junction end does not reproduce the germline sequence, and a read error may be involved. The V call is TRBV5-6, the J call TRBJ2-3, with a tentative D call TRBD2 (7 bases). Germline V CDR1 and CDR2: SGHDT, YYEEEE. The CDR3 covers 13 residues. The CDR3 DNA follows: TGTGCCAGCAGCGGGGGGGGGGCAGATACGCGGTATTTT. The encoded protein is CASSGGGADTRYF.

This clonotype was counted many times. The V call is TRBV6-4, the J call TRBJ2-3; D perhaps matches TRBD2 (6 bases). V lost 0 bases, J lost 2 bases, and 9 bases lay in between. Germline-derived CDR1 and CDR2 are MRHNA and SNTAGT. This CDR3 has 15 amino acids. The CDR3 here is CASSDSAGSTDTQYF. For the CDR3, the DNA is TGTGCCAGCAGTGACTCGGCGGGGTCCACAGATACGCAGTATTTT.

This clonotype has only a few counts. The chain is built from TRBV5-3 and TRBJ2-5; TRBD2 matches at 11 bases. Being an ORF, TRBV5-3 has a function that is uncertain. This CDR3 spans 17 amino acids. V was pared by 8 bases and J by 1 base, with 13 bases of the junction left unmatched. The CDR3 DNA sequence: TGTGCCAGCAGTCCGCCCCCTAGCGGGAGGCTCCAAGAGACCCAGTACTTC. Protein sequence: CASSPPPSGRLQETQYF.

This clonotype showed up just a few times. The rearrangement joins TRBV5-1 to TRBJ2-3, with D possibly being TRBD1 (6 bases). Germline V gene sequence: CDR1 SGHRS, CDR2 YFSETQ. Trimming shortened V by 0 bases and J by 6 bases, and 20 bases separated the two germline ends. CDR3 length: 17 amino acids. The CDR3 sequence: CASSLEFSGHLGDTQYF. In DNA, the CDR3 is TGCGCCAGCAGCTTGGAGTTTTCGGGACACCTAGGGGATACGCAGTATTTT.

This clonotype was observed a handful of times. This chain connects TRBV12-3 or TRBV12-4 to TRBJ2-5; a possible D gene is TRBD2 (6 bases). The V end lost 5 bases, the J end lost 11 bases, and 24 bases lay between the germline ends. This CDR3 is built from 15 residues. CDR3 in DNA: TGTGCCAGCAGTCCTAATAGCGGCTCCTACAATGAGCAGTACTTC. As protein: CASSPNSGSYNEQYF.

The CDR3 loop reads CASSLGAQETQYF. The CDR3 DNA sequence: TGTGCCAGCAGCTTAGGGGCCCAAGAGACCCAGTACTTC. The chain joins TRBV7-2 to TRBJ2-5, with no clear D. Looked up from germline, CDR1 is SGHTA and CDR2 is FQGNSA. V was trimmed by 1 base and J by 1 base, leaving 4 bases between them. The CDR3 sequence is 13 residues long.

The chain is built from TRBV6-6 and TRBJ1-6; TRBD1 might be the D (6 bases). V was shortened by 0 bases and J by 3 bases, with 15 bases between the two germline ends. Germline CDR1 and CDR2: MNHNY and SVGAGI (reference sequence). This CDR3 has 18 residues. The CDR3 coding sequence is TGTGCCAGCAGTTACTCGACGGCAGGGGCCCTCTATAATTCACCCCTCCACTTT. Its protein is CASSYSTAGALYNSPLHF.

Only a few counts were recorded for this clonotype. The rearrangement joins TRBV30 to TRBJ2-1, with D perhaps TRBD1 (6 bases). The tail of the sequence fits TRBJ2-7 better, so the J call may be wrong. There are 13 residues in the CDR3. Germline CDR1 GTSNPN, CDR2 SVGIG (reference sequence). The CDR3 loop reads CAWSGLTGDEQYF. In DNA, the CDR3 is TGTGCCTGGAGTGGCCTGACAGGAGACGAGCAGTACTTC.

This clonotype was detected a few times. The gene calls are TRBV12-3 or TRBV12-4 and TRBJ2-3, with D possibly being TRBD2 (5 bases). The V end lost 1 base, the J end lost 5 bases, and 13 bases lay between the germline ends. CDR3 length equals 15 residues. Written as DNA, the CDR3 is TGTGCCAGCAGTTTAGATGGGGTAGAGGGAGATACGCAGTATTTT. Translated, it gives CASSLDGVEGDTQYF.

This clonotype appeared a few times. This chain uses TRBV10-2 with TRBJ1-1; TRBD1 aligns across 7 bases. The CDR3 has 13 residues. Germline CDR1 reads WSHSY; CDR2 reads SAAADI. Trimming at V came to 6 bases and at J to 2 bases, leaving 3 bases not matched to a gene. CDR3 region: CASRGQVNTEAFF. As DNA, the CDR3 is TGCGCCAGCAGAGGACAGGTAAACACTGAAGCTTTCTTT.

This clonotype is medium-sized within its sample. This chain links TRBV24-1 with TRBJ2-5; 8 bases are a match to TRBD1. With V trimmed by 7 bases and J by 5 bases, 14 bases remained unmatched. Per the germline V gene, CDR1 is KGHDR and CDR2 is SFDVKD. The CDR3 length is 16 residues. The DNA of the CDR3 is TGTGCCACCAGCACCGGGACAGGCCCAAGAGGGGAGACCCAGTACTTC. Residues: CATSTGTGPRGETQYF.

The CDR3 DNA reads as TGTGCCAGCAGGGCGGGCATTAACACCGGGGAGCTGTTTTTT. Protein product: CASRAGINTGELFF. The rearrangement uses TRBV5-8 and TRBJ2-2, with D possibly being TRBD2 (5 bases). V lost 5 bases, J lost 2 bases, and 10 bases lay in between. The CDR3 consists of 14 residues. Germline values: CDR1 SGHTS, CDR2 YDEGEE.

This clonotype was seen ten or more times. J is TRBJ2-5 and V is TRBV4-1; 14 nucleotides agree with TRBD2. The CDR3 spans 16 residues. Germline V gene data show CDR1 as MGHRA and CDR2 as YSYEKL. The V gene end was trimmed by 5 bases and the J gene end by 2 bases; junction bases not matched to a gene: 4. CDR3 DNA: TGCGCCAGCAGCACCTGGACTAGCGGGGGGCAAGAGACCCAGTACTTC. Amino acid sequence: CASSTWTSGGQETQYF.

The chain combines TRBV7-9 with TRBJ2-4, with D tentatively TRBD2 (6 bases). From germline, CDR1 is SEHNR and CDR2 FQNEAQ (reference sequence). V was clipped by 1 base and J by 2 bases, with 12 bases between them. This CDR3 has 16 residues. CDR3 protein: CASSLGAGLTKNIQYF. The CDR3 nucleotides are TGTGCCAGCAGCTTAGGTGCGGGATTAACCAAAAACATTCAGTACTTC.

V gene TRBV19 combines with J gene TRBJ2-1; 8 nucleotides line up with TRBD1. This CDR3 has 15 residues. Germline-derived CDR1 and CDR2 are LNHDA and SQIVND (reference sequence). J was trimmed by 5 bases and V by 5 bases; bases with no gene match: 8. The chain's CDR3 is CASSARTGRNNEQFF. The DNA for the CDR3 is TGTGCCAGTAGTGCACGGACAGGGAGGAACAATGAGCAGTTCTTC.

CDR3 region: CASSLSEGGRNEQFF. In nucleotides, the CDR3 is TGTGCCAGCAGCCTTAGCGAGGGGGGCCGAAATGAGCAGTTCTTC. The rearrangement links TRBV6-4 to TRBJ2-1; the D gene could be TRBD1 or TRBD2 (6 bases each). The CDR3 contains 15 residues. Trimming shortened V by 6 bases and J by 7 bases, and 19 bases separated the two germline ends. Germline CDR1 is MRHNA and CDR2 is SNTAGT.

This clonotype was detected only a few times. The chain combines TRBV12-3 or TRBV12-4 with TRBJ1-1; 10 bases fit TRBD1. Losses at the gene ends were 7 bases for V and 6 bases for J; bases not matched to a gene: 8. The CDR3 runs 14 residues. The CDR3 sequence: CASNPGQGYAEAFF. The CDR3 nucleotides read TGTGCCAGCAATCCGGGACAGGGGTACGCTGAAGCTTTCTTT.

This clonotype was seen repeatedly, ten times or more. The CDR3 reads CASSSLEITRDTQYF. In DNA, the CDR3 is TGTGCCAGCAGTTCCCTGGAAATCACTAGGGATACGCAGTATTTT. This rearrangement joins TRBV27 to TRBJ2-3; TRBD2 might be the D (5 bases). Per the germline V gene, CDR1 is MNHEY and CDR2 is SMNVEV (reference sequence). The V end was cut by 4 bases, the J end by 6 bases, with 17 bases between. This CDR3 is 15 amino acids long.

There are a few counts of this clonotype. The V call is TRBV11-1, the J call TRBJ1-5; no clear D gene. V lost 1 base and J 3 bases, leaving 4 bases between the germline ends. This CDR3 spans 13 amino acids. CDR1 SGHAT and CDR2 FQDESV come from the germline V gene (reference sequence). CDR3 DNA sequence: TGTGCCAGCAGCTTAGGCCCCAATCAGCCCCAGCATTTT. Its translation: CASSLGPNQPQHF.

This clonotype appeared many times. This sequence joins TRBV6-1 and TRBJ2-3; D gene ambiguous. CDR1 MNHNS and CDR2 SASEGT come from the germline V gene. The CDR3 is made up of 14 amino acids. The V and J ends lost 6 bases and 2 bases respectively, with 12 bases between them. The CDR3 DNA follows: TGTGCCAGCAGGAAATCGGGTCTCACAGATACGCAGTATTTT. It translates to CASRKSGLTDTQYF.

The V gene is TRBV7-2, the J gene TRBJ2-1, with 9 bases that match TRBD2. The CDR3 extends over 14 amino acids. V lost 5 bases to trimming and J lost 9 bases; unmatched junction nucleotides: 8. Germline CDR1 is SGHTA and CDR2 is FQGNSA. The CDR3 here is CASSPPGLALEQFF. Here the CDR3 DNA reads TGTGCCAGCAGCCCCCCGGGACTAGCTCTTGAGCAGTTCTTC.

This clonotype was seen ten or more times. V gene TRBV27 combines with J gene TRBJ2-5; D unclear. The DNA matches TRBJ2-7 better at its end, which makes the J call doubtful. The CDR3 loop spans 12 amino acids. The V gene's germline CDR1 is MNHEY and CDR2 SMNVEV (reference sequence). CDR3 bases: TGTGCCAGCAGAACTTTAGGCTACGAGCAGTACTTC. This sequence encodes CASRTLGYEQYF.